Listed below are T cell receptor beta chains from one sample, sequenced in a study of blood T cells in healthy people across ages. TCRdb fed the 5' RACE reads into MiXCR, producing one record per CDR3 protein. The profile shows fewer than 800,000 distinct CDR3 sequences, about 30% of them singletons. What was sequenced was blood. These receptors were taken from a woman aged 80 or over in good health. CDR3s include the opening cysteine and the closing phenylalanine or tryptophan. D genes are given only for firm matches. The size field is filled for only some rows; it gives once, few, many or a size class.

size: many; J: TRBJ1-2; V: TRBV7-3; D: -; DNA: TGTGCCAGCAGCCCCTCCCGGGGATACGGCTACACCTTC; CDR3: CASSPSRGYGYTF
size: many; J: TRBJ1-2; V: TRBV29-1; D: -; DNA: TGCAGCTCGACACCGTCCAACTATGGCTACACCTTC; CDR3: CSSTPSNYGYTF
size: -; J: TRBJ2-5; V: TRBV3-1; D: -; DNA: TGTGCTAGCAGCCAAGATGGGGGGCGGGACCAAGAGACCCAGTACTTC; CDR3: CASSQDGGRDQETQYF
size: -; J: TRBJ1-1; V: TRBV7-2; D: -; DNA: TGTGCCAGCAACCCGACGGACATGAACACTGAAGCTTTCTTT; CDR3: CASNPTDMNTEAFF
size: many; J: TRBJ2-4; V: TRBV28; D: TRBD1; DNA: TGTGCCAGCAGTGCGATCGGACAGGGGGGGAACATTCAGTACTTC; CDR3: CASSAIGQGGNIQYF
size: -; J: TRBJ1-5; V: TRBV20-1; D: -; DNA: TGCAGTGCTAGAAAAACAGGGAATGGGTGGTTTCAGCCCCAGCATTTT; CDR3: CSARKTGNGWFQPQHF
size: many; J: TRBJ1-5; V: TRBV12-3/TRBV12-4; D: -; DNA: TGTGCCAGCAGTTTAAGGGCCGGCCTTCAGCCCCAGCATTTT; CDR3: CASSLRAGLQPQHF
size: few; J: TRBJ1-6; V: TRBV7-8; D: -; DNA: TGTGCCAGCAGCTTAGCGCGGACGGATAATTCACCCCCCCACTTT; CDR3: CASSLARTDNSPPHF
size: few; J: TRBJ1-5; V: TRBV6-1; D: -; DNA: TGTGCCAGCAGTGGCTTAGGGGAGGGCCAGCCCCAGCATTTT; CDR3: CASSGLGEGQPQHF
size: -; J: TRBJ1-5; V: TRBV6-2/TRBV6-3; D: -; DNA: TGTGCCAGCAGTTATAATCCGGGGGGCCATCAGCCCCAGCATTTT; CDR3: CASSYNPGGHQPQHF
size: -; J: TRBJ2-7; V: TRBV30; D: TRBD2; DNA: TGTGCCTGGAGTCCCGGGTTTAGCGGGGTCCTAGGGGAGCAGTACTTC; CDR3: CAWSPGFSGVLGEQYF
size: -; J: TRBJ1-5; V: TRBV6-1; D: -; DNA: TGTGCCAGCAGTCTTGGGGGAGAAGGGCAGCCCCAGCATTTT; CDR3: CASSLGGEGQPQHF
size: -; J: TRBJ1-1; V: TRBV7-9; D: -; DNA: TGTGCCAGCAGCGCAGTCGGTGTCAGGGCGGATGAAGCTTTCTTT; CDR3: CASSAVGVRADEAFF
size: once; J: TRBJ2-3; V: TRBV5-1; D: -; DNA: TGCGCCAGCAGCTTGGGAACTAGTTCAGATACGCAGTATTTT; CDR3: CASSLGTSSDTQYF
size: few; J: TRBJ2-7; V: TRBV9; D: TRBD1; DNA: TGTGCCAGCAGCGGCCGGGGACAGGGGGCGACCTACGAGCAGTACTTC; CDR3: CASSGRGQGATYEQYF
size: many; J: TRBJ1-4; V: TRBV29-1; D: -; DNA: TGCAGCGTTGTTGGTGGGTATGAAAAACTGTTTTTT; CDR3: CSVVGGYEKLFF
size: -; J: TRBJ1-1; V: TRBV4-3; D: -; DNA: TGCGCCAGCAGCCACTCTAACGAGGGGACTGAAGCTTTCTTT; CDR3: CASSHSNEGTEAFF
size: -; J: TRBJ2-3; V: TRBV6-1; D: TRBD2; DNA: TGTGCCAGCAGTCTCGTAGCGGGAGCCGGAGATACGCAGTATTTT; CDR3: CASSLVAGAGDTQYF
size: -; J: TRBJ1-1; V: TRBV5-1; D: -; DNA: TGCGCCAGCAGCTTGACTCCAGGGGCGGACACTGAAGCTTTCTTT; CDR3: CASSLTPGADTEAFF
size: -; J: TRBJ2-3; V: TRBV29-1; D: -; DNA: TGCAGCGTTGGCGGGGTTACAGATACGCAGTATTTT; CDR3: CSVGGVTDTQYF
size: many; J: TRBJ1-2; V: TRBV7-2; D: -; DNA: TGTGCCAGCAGCTCCACGACCGCTTGGGGCTACACCTTC; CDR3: CASSSTTAWGYTF
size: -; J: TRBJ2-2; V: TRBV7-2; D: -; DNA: TGTGCCAGCAGCTTAGATTTCTCCGGGGAGCTGTTTTTT; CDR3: CASSLDFSGELFF
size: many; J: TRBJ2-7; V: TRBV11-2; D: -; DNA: TGTGCCAGCAGCTTAGGGGTTGGGGCGTCCTCCTACGAGCAGTACTTC; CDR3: CASSLGVGASSYEQYF
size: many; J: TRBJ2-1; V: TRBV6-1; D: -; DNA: TGTGCCAGCAGTGACAGGAGTGAGCAGTTCTTC; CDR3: CASSDRSEQFF
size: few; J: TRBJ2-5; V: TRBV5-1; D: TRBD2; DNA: TGCGCCAGCAGCTTGGCTAGCGGGGGGGAAGAGACCCAGTACTTC; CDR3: CASSLASGGEETQYF
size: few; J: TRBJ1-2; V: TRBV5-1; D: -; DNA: TGCGCCAGCAGCTTGGCCGGGGTACACCGCTATGGCTACACCTTC; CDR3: CASSLAGVHRYGYTF
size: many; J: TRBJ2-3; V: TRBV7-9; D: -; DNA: TGTGCCAGCAGCTTAGGGGGCACTAGTATCCGCACAGATACGCAGTATTTT; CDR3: CASSLGGTSIRTDTQYF
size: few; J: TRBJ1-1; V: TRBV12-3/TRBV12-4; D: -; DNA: TGTGCCAGCAGAGAATCGATCGGCGCTGAAGCTTTCTTT; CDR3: CASRESIGAEAFF
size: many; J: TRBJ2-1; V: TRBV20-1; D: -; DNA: TGCAGTGCTCCGGGAGCGCCGAGCTCCTACAATGAGCAGTTCTTC; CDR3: CSAPGAPSSYNEQFF
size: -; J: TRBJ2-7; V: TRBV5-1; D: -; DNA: TGCGCCAGCAGCCGCGGGGGTAACAGGGGGTACTCCTACGAGCAGTACTTC; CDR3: CASSRGGNRGYSYEQYF
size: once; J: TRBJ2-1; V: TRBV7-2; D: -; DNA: TGTGCCAGCAGCCCCCCGGGTCAGACCCAGTTCTTC; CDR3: CASSPPGQTQFF
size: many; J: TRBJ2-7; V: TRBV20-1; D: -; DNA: TGCAGTGCTAGAGGTTCCAGGGGAGTGGACGAGCAGTACTTC; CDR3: CSARGSRGVDEQYF
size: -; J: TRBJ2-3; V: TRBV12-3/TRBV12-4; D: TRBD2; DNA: TGTGCCAGCAGCCCTGGACTAGTGGGGGGTGATACGCAGTATTTC; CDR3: CASSPGLVGGDTQYF
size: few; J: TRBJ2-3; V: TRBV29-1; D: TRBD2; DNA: TGCAGCGTTACTAGCGGGAGCACAGATACGCAGTATTTT; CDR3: CSVTSGSTDTQYF
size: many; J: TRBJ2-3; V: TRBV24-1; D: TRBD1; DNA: TGTGCCACCAGTGATAGGGACAGGGGACTCACAGATACGCAGTATTTT; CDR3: CATSDRDRGLTDTQYF
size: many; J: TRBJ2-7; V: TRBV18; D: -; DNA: TGTGCCAGCACCCAGACCCTGGTCGACGAGCAGTACTTC; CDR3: CASTQTLVDEQYF
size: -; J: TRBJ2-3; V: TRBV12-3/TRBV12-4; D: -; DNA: TGTGCCAGCAGTGCCGGGACATCTAGCACAGATGCGCAGTATTTT; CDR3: CASSAGTSSTDAQYF
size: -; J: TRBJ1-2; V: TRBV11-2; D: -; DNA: TGTGCCAGCAGCCCCGTTGGGGGGCTGGAGGATGGCTACACCTTC; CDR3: CASSPVGGLEDGYTF
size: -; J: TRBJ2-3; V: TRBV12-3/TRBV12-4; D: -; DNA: TGTGCCAGCAGCTCACCCGGGACCACAAAGATCACAGATGCGCAGTATTTT; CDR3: CASSSPGTTKITDAQYF
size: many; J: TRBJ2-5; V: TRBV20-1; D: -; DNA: TGCAGTGCTAGAGGGGGGGCGGGTCAAGAGACCCAGTACTTC; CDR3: CSARGGAGQETQYF
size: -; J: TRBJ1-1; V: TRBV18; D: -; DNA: TGTGCCAGCTCACCCGAGTGGTCGCCCATGAACACTGAAGCTTTCTTT; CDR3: CASSPEWSPMNTEAFF
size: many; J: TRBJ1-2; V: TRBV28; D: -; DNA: TGTGCCAGCAGTCCCCAGAGGGCCAACTATGGCTACACCTTC; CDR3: CASSPQRANYGYTF
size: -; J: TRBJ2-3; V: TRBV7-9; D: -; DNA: TGTGCCAGCCTCGATGGGCGTAGCACAGATACGCAGTATTTT; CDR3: CASLDGRSTDTQYF
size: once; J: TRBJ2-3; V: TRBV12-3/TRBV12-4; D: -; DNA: TGTGCCAGCAGTTTCGGGCGGACCGGCGATACGCAGTATTTT; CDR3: CASSFGRTGDTQYF
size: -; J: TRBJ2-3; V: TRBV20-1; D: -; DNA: TGCAGTGCTAGAGGGGCGGGGACAGCCACAGATACGCAGTATTTT; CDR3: CSARGAGTATDTQYF
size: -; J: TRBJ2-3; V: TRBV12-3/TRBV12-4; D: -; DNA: TGTGCCAGCACCCCGGGACTTGGAGGTGGCACAGATACGCAGTATTTT; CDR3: CASTPGLGGGTDTQYF
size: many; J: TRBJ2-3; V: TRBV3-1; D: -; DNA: TGTGCCAGCAGCCAGGGTCAGTCCGCAGATACGCAGTATTTT; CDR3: CASSQGQSADTQYF
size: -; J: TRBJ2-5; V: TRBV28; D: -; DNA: TGTGCCAGCACCTCGCCGGACCAAGAGACCCAGTACTTC; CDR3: CASTSPDQETQYF
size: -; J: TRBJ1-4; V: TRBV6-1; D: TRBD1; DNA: TGTGCCAGCAGTGCACAGGGGGCGAGGGAAAAACTGTTTTTT; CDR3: CASSAQGAREKLFF
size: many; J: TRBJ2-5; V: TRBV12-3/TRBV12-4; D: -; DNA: TGTGCCAGCAGTCTGAAGCAGGGTGCGGAGACCCAGTACTTC; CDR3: CASSLKQGAETQYF
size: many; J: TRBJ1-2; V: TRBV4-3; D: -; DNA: TGCGCCAGCAGCCAAGATAGAAATGGGGGGTATGGCTACACCTTC; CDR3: CASSQDRNGGYGYTF
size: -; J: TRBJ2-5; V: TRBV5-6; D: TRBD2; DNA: TGTGCCAGCAGCTTCGCTAGCGGGCGCCAAGAGACCCAGTACTTC; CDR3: CASSFASGRQETQYF
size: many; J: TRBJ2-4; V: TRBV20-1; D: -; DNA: TGCAGTGCTAGATCCCGGGGACTAGCCAAAAACATTCAGTACTTC; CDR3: CSARSRGLAKNIQYF
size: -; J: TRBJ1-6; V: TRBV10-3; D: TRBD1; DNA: TGTGCCATCAGACACGACAGGGGAGGGAATTCACCCCTCCACTTT; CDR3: CAIRHDRGGNSPLHF
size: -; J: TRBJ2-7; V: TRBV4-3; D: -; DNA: TGCGCCAGCAGCCAAGATGCGTATCCCTACGAGCAGTACTTC; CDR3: CASSQDAYPYEQYF
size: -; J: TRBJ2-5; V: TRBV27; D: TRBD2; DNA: TGTGCCAGCAGTCCCACACTAGCGGTGGAGCCAGGGACCCAGTACTTC; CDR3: CASSPTLAVEPGTQYF
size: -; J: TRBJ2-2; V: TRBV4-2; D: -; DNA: TGTGCCAGCAGCCAAGATCGAGGCCACACCGGGGAGCGGTTTTTT; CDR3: CASSQDRGHTGERFF